The present entry profiles one T cell receptor (beta chain) with its context. This entry belongs to a study of T cell responses to AZD1222 COVID-19 vaccine. Data came from immunoSEQ multiplex PCR; TCRdb stores just in-frame clones and leaves some out. The data show 150,000 to 200,000 clones, about 90% seen once. The CDR3 covers 13 residues. The V gene lost 0 bases and the J gene lost 7 bases, with 10 bases spanning the gap. CDR1 is SGHRS, CDR2 YFSETQ, per germline. Second doses were pooled across both intervals (about 4 or about 12 weeks). Sample: peripheral blood, taken 28 days after the second AZD1222 dose. The sequence was collected from an adult who received the AZD1222 COVID-19 vaccine. The chain uses TRBV5-1 and TRBJ1-2; D may be TRBD1 (5 bases). The CDR3, as DNA: TGCGCCAGCAGCTTGGAACAGGCGGCTGGCTACACCTTC. Its translation is CASSLEQAAGYTF.